This T cell receptor beta chain emerged from a study of human T cells and chemical hapten exposure. Overall study findings and caveats: The count of PT1 expanded TCRs correlated positively with patch test score. With regard to DPC sensitization, TCRs above 1 in 1000 frequency did not change.

Documented time point: patch test 1, 2 weeks after DPC sensitization. Stated treatment: therapeutic diphenylcyclopropenone sensitization with weekly scalp DPC. This clonotype was recorded at least ten times. Its antigen is undetermined. Within the library, unique molecular identifiers were attached to each individual cDNA molecule. As originally analysed: From approximately 20,000 to 700,000 TCRs were found per sample, with a median of about 96,000. A single record per CDR3 protein comes from TCRdb applying MiXCR to the RACE reads. The V and J calls shown here were made by TCRdb, not taken from the authors' results. The table has about 380,000 distinct CDR3 sequences, 4% to 5.5% seen once. The germline V and J ends were trimmed by 3 bases and 12 bases, with 11 bases remaining between them. The CDR3 length is 12 residues.

The sequence derives from a woman aged 50 to 60 with alopecia areata. Some clones in this sample may be carry-over from other donors' samples. The chain couples TRBV12-3 or TRBV12-4 to TRBJ1-4; D remains ambiguous. Here the sequenced sample was whole blood, taken in connection with sensitization to the hapten diphenylcyclopropenone (DPC). The CDR3 reads CASSFGFGELFF. As DNA, the CDR3 is TGTGCCAGCAGTTTTGGCTTTGGGGAACTGTTTTTT.